This passage covers 11 T cell receptor beta chains from one sample sequenced in a study of regulatory T cells in long-lasting Graves disease. Assembly of TCR beta libraries relied on iRepertoire HTBI primers together with Arm-PCR of CDR3 regions. TCRdb fed the multiplex PCR reads into MiXCR, producing one record per CDR3 protein. Among over 350,000 distinct CDR3 sequences listed, approximately 16% were seen once. This sample's time point: newly diagnosed GD, antithyroid drugs for less than 3 months. RNA isolated from PBMCs was used to make the TCR library. These sequences were also reported in another study, on T cells in Graves' hyperthyroidism and ophthalmopathy.

The material sequenced was peripheral blood mononuclear cells (PBMCs), taken at new diagnosis, from a patient treated with antithyroid drugs. Source of these receptors: a woman in her 40s with Graves disease.

The chain joins TRBV9 to TRBJ2-3; D is unclear. Germline CDR1 reads SGDLS; CDR2 reads YYNGEE. The V gene lost 0 bases and the J gene lost 5 bases, with 10 bases spanning the gap. The CDR3 extends over 14 amino acids. CDR3 bases: TGTGCCAGCAGCGTAGCCACCAATCTAGATACGCAGTATTTT. As protein: CASSVATNLDTQYF.

This clonotype was picked up many times. V gene TRBV6-1 combines with J gene TRBJ1-1; perhaps TRBD1 as D (5 bases). In germline, CDR1 is MNHNS, CDR2 SASEGT. V lost 4 bases and J lost 11, with 14 bases in between. CDR3 size: 12 residues. CDR3 in amino acids: CASSAGGKGAFF. The CDR3 DNA reads as TGTGCCAGCAGTGCCGGGGGGAAAGGCGCTTTCTTT.

In its sample, this clonotype was seen many times. The gene calls are TRBV6-1 and TRBJ2-7; 8 nucleotides agree with TRBD2. From germline, CDR1 is MNHNS and CDR2 SASEGT. CDR3 length: 12 amino acids. Unmatched junction bases numbered 8, after V lost 10 bases and J lost 6 bases. The DNA for the CDR3 is TGTGCCACCCGGGAGGGGGGCCGCGAGCAGTACTTC. This translates into CATREGGREQYF.

The chain joins TRBV20-1 to TRBJ2-5; TRBD1 agrees at 8 bases. The CDR3 contains 17 residues. V gave up 2 bases and J gave up 5 bases; unmatched junction bases: 16. The V gene's germline CDR1 is DFQATT and CDR2 SNEGSKA (reference sequence). CDR3 protein: CSARPLAGGLFLETQYF. As DNA, the CDR3 is TGCAGTGCTAGACCTTTGGCAGGGGGCCTCTTTTTGGAGACCCAGTACTTC.

This clonotype was recorded at least ten times. The rearrangement joins TRBV6-5 to TRBJ1-1; 8 nucleotides agree with TRBD1. The CDR3 consists of 13 residues. V lost 2 bases and J lost 6; bases outside the gene matches: 2. The germline V gene encodes CDR1 MNHEY and CDR2 SVGAGI. The DNA for the CDR3 is TGTGCCAGCAGTTACGGACAGGGTGCTGAAGCTTTCTTT. Translating it yields CASSYGQGAEAFF.

This clonotype was seen repeatedly, ten times or more. This chain connects TRBV20-1 to TRBJ2-7; 10 bases are shared with TRBD2. The length of the CDR3 is 15 residues. Germline V gene data show CDR1 as DFQATT and CDR2 as SNEGSKA (reference sequence). J lost 2 bases, V lost 4 bases, and 8 bases had no gene match. In nucleotides, the CDR3 is TGCAGTGCTACAGTCACTAGCGGGATCACCTACGAGCAGTACTTC. Protein sequence: CSATVTSGITYEQYF.

The chain carries TRBV10-3 and TRBJ1-5; TRBD1 aligns across 12 bases. This CDR3 contains 17 residues. V was pared by 5 bases and J by 4 bases, with 9 bases of the junction left unmatched. From germline, CDR1 is ENHRY and CDR2 SYGVKD. CDR3 in amino acids: CAISNPGTGGRNQPQHF. CDR3 DNA: TGTGCCATCAGTAACCCGGGGACAGGGGGCCGGAATCAGCCCCAGCATTTT.

A note on this clonotype: This is likely an artifact of a read error, given a far larger clone one base away. V is TRBV7-9 and J is TRBJ2-4; D unclear. V lost 5 bases and J lost 13, with 18 bases in between. CDR1 is SEHNR, CDR2 FQNEAQ, per germline (reference sequence). The CDR3 sequence is 13 residues long. The CDR3 coding sequence is TGTGCCAGCAGCGTCCAGGAAGACAATGAGCAGTACTTC. Its translation is CASSVQEDNEQYF.

Comment on this clonotype: Sequence at one end of the junction differs from germline and may be a read error. The chain links TRBV11-2 to TRBJ1-1, with D perhaps matching TRBD1 (5 bases). CDR3 size: 15 residues. Germline assignment: CDR1 SGHAT and CDR2 FQNNGV. The CDR3 protein is CASSQEWGGYTEAFF. As DNA, the CDR3 is TGCGCCAGCAGCCAAGAGTGGGGGGGGTACACTGAAGCTTTCTTT.

This clonotype was observed a handful of times. The chain has TRBV9 and TRBJ2-1; 8 nucleotides match TRBD1. The CDR3 sequence is 15 residues long. Trimming took 3 bases from V and 5 from J; bases not matched to a gene: 7. Germline V CDR1 and CDR2: SGDLS, YYNGEE. In nucleotides, the CDR3 is TGTGCCAGCAGCGGACAGGGGTTCCCGCACAATGAGCAGTTCTTC. Its translation: CASSGQGFPHNEQFF.

The gene calls are TRBV27 and TRBJ1-2; D might be TRBD1 (6 bases). CDR1 is MNHEY and CDR2 is SMNVEV in the germline V gene (reference sequence). CDR3 length: 14 amino acids. The germline V and J ends were trimmed by 5 bases and 8 bases, with 18 bases remaining between them. CDR3 residues: CASSEYPRTEGYTF. In DNA, the CDR3 is TGTGCCAGCAGTGAATACCCCAGGACAGAGGGCTACACCTTC.